A single sample is the source of the 8 T cell receptor beta chains below, sequenced in a study of T cells in Graves' hyperthyroidism and ophthalmopathy. The source material, RNA transcripts, was used to amplify TCR beta CDR3 regions. The primer set for the first-round RT-PCR of the TCR CDR3 was HTBI. MiXCR was run by TCRdb on the multiplex PCR reads, yielding one entry per CDR3 protein. The table lists 800,000 or so distinct CDR3 sequences, around 39% of them singletons, with more than 7% in the top ten. The specimen sequenced was blood. The receptors shown here come from a man aged 18 to 29 with Graves' hyperthyroidism.

The chain carries TRBV5-6 and TRBJ2-7, with TRBD1 matching 9 bases. Germline-derived CDR1 and CDR2 are SGHDT and YYEEEE. With 4 bases clipped from V and 3 bases from J, the junction kept 8 bases outside the gene matches. The CDR3 is 15 residues long. In DNA form, the CDR3 reads TGTGCCAGCAGCCGGACAGGGGCCAGGCACTACGAGCAGTACTTC. It yields the protein CASSRTGARHYEQYF.

This clonotype appeared a few times. This chain connects TRBV14 to TRBJ2-7; D not resolved. The CDR3 contains 15 residues. With 1 base removed from V and 2 bases from J, the gap between germline ends came to 12 bases. Per germline, CDR1 SGHDN and CDR2 FVKESK. The CDR3 coding sequence is TGTGCCAGCAGCCAAGCCACAGTCTTACCCTACGAGCAGTACTTC. Amino acid sequence: CASSQATVLPYEQYF.

The V and J genes are TRBV11-1 and TRBJ2-6, with a tentative D call TRBD1 (5 bases). The CDR3 is 16 residues long. Germline V CDR1 and CDR2: SGHAT, FQDESV (reference sequence). V lost 7 bases and J 0 bases, leaving 13 bases between the germline ends. CDR3 sequence (DNA): TGTGCCAGCACGCCAGGGTTCCGCTCTGGGGCCAACGTCCTGACTTTC. Translated: CASTPGFRSGANVLTF. The full variable domain, with the rest looked up from reference TRBV11-1 and TRBJ2-6, is EAEVAQSPRYKITEKSQAVAFWCDPISGHATLYWYRQILGQGPELLVQFQDESVVDDSQLPKDRFSAERLKGVDSTLKIQPAELGDSAMYLCASTPGFRSGANVLTFGAGSRLTVL.

This clonotype was detected ten times or more. The rearrangement links TRBV7-6 to TRBJ1-3; no reliable D call. V lost 6 bases and J 0 bases, leaving 9 bases between the germline ends. CDR1 is SGHVS and CDR2 is FNYEAQ in the germline V gene. The CDR3 length is 14 residues. This CDR3 is CASSSGSSGNTIYF. The CDR3 DNA reads TGTGCCAGCAGTTCCGGGTCCTCTGGAAACACCATATATTTT.

This clonotype was seen ten or more times. The chain combines TRBV5-1 with TRBJ1-6, with a tentative D call TRBD1 (6 bases). V was clipped by 1 base and J by 10 bases, with 15 bases between them. CDR1 is SGHRS and CDR2 is YFSETQ in the germline V gene. This CDR3 comprises 15 residues. DNA of the CDR3: TGCGCCAGCAGCTTGACAGGGAGGTCCCTATCACCCCTCCACTTT. Translation: CASSLTGRSLSPLHF.

The chain carries TRBV2 and TRBJ1-1, with a tentative D call TRBD1 (6 bases). V shed 3 bases and J shed 4 bases, with 15 bases lying between them. The V gene's germline CDR1 is SNHLY and CDR2 FYNNEI. This CDR3 comprises 15 residues. In DNA, the CDR3 is TGTGCCAGCAGTGAGACGCGTACAGGGAGCACTGAAGCTTTCTTT. Residues: CASSETRTGSTEAFF.

There are many counts of this clonotype. This rearrangement joins TRBV7-2 to TRBJ2-7, with 7 bases lining up with TRBD2. Trimming at V came to 1 base and at J to 12 bases, leaving 9 bases not matched to a gene. The CDR3 length is 13 residues. CDR1 is SGHTA, CDR2 FQGNSA, per germline. Here the CDR3 reads CASSLVEERDPYF. CDR3 nucleotides: TGTGCCAGCAGCTTAGTAGAGGAGCGGGATCCGTACTTC. Full variable domain (outside the CDR3, taken from reference TRBV7-2 and TRBJ2-7): GAGVSQSPSNKVTEKGKDVELRCDPISGHTALYWYRQSLGQGLEFLIYFQGNSAPDKSGLPSDRFSAERTGGSVSTLTIQRTQQEDSAVYLCASSLVEERDPYFGPGTRLTVT.

This clonotype was observed a few times. The V call is TRBV9, the J call TRBJ2-7; 9 bases map to TRBD1. CDR3 size: 16 residues. CDR1 and CDR2 (germline): SGDLS, YYNGEE. After removal of 3 bases from V and 6 bases from J, the junction contained 13 bases not matched to a gene. CDR3: CASSDSGQGTFGEQYF. The DNA of the CDR3 is TGTGCCAGCAGCGACTCAGGACAGGGGACCTTTGGCGAGCAGTACTTC.